This T cell receptor (beta chain) emerged from a study of cytomegalovirus exposure and HLA in healthy donors. Notes on the study in general: Beyond CMV serostatus, there was no information to go on about immune exposure.

The CDR3 has 15 amino acids. Trimming removed 5 bases from V and 3 bases from J, with 13 bases in between. CDR1 and CDR2 from the germline V gene are PRHDT and FYEKMQ (reference sequence). Primers included in the PCR were 60 Vbeta and 13 Jbeta primers. TCRdb's copy holds only in-frame clones and misses some; the assay was immunoSEQ multiplex PCR. The sample has 96,000 or so clones, around 74% seen once. With respect to this clone: Its antigen is not identified.

The chain employs TRBV13 and TRBJ2-2; no definite D call. The TCR sequence derives from a female donor in good health and CMV-seropositive. The sequencing input was PBMCs. The CDR3 DNA is TGTGCCAGCAGCCGGGTGGATGTCGACACCGGGGAGCTGTTTTTT. This sequence encodes CASSRVDVDTGELFF.